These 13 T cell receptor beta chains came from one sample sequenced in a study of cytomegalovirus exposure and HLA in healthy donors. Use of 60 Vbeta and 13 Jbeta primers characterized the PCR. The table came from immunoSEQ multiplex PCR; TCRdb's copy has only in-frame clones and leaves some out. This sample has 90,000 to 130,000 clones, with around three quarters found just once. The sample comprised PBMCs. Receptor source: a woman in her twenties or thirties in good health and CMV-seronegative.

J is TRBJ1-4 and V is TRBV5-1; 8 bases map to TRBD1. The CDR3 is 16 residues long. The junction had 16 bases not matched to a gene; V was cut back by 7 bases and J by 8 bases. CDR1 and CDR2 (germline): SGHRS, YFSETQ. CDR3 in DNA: TGCGCCAGCTCCGAAAGAGCCTGGGACAGGACCGAAAAACTGTTTTTT. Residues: CASSERAWDRTEKLFF.

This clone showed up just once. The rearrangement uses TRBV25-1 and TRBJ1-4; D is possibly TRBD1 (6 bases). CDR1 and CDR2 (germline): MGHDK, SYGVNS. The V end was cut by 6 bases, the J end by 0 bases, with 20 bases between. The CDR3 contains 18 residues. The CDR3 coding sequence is TGTGCCAGCAGCCATGGGACACACATGGGGGCAACTAATGAAAAACTGTTTTTT. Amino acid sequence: CASSHGTHMGATNEKLFF.

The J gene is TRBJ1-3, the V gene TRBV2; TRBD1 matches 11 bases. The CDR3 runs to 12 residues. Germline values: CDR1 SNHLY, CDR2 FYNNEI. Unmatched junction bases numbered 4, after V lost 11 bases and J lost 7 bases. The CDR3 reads CAGTGGINTIYF. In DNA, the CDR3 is TGTGCCGGGACAGGGGGTATCAACACCATATATTTT.

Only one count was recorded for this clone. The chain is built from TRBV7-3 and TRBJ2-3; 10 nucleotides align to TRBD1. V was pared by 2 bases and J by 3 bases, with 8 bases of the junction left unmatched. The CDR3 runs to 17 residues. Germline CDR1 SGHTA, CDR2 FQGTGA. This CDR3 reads CASSLDRGQFETDTQYF. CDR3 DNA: TGTGCCAGCAGCTTAGACAGGGGGCAGTTTGAAACAGATACGCAGTATTTT. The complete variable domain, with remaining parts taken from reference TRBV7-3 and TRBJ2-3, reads GAGVSQTPSNKVTEKGKYVELRCDPISGHTALYWYRQSLGQGPEFLIYFQGTGAADDSGLPNDRFFAVRPEGSVSTLKIQRTERGDSAVYLCASSLDRGQFETDTQYFGPGTRLTVL.

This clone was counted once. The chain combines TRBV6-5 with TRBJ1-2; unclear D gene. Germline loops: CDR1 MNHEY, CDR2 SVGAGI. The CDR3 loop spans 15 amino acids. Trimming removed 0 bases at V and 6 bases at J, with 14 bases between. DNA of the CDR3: TGTGCCAGCAGTTACTCGATAGGCGGGCTGGATGGCTACACCTTC. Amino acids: CASSYSIGGLDGYTF.

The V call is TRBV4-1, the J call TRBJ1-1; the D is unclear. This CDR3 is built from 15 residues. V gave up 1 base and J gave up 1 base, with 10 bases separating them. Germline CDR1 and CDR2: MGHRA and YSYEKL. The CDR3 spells CASSQGEGGNTEAFF. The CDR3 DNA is TGCGCCAGCAGCCAAGGTGAAGGCGGGAACACTGAAGCTTTCTTT.

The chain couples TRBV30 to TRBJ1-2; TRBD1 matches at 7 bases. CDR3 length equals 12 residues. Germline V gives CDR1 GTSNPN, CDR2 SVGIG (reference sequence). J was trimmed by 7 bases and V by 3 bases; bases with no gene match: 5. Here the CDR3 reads CAWSEGAVGYTF. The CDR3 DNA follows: TGTGCCTGGAGCGAGGGGGCGGTTGGCTACACCTTC. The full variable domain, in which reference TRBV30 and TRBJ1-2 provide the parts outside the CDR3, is SQTIHQWPATLVQPVGSPLSLECTVEGTSNPNLYWYRQAAGRGLQLLFYSVGIGQISSEVPQNLSASRPQDRQFILSSKKLLLSDSGFYLCAWSEGAVGYTFGSGTRLTVV.

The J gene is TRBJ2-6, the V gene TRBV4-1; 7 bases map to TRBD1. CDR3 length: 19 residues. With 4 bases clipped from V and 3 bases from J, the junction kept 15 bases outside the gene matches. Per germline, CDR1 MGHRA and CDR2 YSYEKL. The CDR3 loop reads CASSPDRDSSFGGANVLTF. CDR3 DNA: TGCGCCAGCAGCCCAGATCGGGACAGTTCGTTCGGTGGGGCCAACGTCCTGACTTTC.

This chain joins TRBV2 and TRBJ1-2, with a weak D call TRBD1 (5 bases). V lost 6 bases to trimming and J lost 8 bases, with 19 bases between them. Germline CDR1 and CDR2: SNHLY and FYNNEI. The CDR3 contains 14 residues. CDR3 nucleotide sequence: TGTGCCAGCAGCGCTGGGACTTCCGGACGGGGCTACACCTTC. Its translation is CASSAGTSGRGYTF. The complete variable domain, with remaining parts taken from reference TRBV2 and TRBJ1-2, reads EPEVTQTPSHQVTQMGQEVILRCVPISNHLYFYWYRQILGQKVEFLVSFYNNEISEKSEIFDDQFSVERPDGSNFTLKIRSTKLEDSAMYFCASSAGTSGRGYTFGSGTRLTVV.

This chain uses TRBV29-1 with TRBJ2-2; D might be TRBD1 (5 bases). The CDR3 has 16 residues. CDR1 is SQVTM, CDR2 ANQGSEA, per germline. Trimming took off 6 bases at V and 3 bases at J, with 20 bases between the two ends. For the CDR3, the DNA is TGCAGCGTATCCTTGACAGCGACAATCTACACCGGGGAGCTGTTTTTT. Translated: CSVSLTATIYTGELFF.

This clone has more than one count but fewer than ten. CDR3 DNA: TGTGCCATCAGTGGCAGGGCTAGTTCTATGGAGACCCAGTACTTC. Translating gives CAISGRASSMETQYF. The rearrangement uses TRBV10-3 and TRBJ2-5; weak D call: TRBD1 (5 bases). Germline CDR1 and CDR2: ENHRY and SYGVKD. V lost 4 bases and J lost 5, with 17 bases in between. The CDR3 is made up of 15 amino acids.

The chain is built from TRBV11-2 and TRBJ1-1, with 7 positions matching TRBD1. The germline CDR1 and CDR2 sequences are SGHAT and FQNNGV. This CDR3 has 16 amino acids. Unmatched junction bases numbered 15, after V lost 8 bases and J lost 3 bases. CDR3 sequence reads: CASRVGPGQSDTEAFF. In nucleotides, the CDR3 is TGTGCCAGCCGCGTTGGACCGGGACAGTCGGACACTGAAGCTTTCTTT.

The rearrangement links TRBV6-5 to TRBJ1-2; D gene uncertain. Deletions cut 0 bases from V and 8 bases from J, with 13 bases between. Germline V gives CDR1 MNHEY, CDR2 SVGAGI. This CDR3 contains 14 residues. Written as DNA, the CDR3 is TGTGCCAGCAGTTACTCGAGGGCTGGGTGGGGCTACACCTTC. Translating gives CASSYSRAGWGYTF.